This T cell receptor (beta chain) was found in a study of blood T cell repertoires in COVID-19. Study context: COVID-19 samples collected from the United States, Italy and Spain covered acute and convalescent phases. Sources were T cells, B-cell-depleted T cells, or PBMCs; the material itself was cDNA or gDNA.

In the original processing: Amplification with reference gene primers provided the estimates of nucleated cell counts. Clones were read by immunoSEQ multiplex PCR, and TCRdb kept only the in-frame ones, dropping some. From that table come the V and J calls and clone size; the DNA was used to work out D and trimming. The table shows over 80,000 clones, with approximately 71% occurring only once. This sequence originates from a woman between 45 and 65 years old with acute or convalescent COVID-19. The sample comprised peripheral blood.

CDR3 DNA sequence: TGTGCCAGCAGTCGACCCGGGACAGGTAACACTGAAGCTTTCTTT. It codes for CASSRPGTGNTEAFF. The chain joins TRBV27 to TRBJ1-1; TRBD1 aligns across 8 bases. Germline assignment: CDR1 MNHEY and CDR2 SMNVEV (reference sequence). The CDR3 consists of 15 residues. V lost 5 bases, J lost 2 bases, and 7 bases stayed unmatched.